This T cell receptor beta chain was captured in a study of shared clonotypes between healthy human individuals. Only CD45RO-negative cells positively selected for CCR7 counted as naive CD8 cells, so terminally differentiated effector memory CD45RA+ cells were excluded. This CDR3 spans 15 amino acids. With 6 bases clipped from V and 0 bases from J, the junction kept 4 bases outside the gene matches. Germline V gives CDR1 LNHDA, CDR2 SQIVND (reference sequence). Replicate PCRs for sorted subsets used roughly 200 ng DNA; this equaled tens of thousands of T cell genomes. The table came from immunoSEQ multiplex PCR; TCRdb's copy has only in-frame clones and leaves some out. The sample has fewer than 700,000 clones; approximately 95% are singletons.

The sequenced material came from naive CD8+ T cells sorted from blood. The sequence was collected from a young woman in good health. The chain carries TRBV19 and TRBJ2-1; the match to TRBD2 covers 8 bases. CDR3 loop: CASRVAGSSYNEQFF. CDR3 coding DNA: TGTGCCAGTAGGGTAGCGGGGTCCTCCTACAATGAGCAGTTCTTC.